This T cell receptor beta chain was recovered during a study of blood T cell repertoires in COVID-19. Per germline, CDR1 MNHEY and CDR2 SMNVEV (reference sequence). CDR3 size: 15 residues. With V trimmed by 6 bases and J by 7 bases, 11 bases remained unmatched. The protocol was immunoSEQ multiplex PCR, while the TCRdb copy is restricted to in-frame clones and leaves out a portion. The table has approximately 390,000 clones, approximately 91% seen once. This TCR came from a woman aged 40 to 55 with acute COVID-19. The sample consisted of PBMCs or T cells enriched from blood (not recorded which). This chain uses TRBV27 with TRBJ2-1, with 8 bases lining up with TRBD2. The CDR3 here is CASRGGSGGRNEQFF. CDR3 bases: TGTGCCAGCAGGGGTGGGAGCGGGGGTAGGAATGAGCAGTTCTTC.